This entry concerns a single T cell receptor beta chain. The antigen remains undetermined. This specimen belongs to a study of long-term antiretroviral therapy in people with HIV. The study, taken as a whole, reports: Versus controls, repertoires in people with HIV had narrower CDR3 length ranges.

Version v3.0 of the immunoSEQ assay ran at survey level. The repertoire was sequenced with immunoSEQ multiplex PCR; TCRdb's copy has only in-frame clones and lacks some. The table has some 14,000 clones, roughly four fifths seen once; the top ten hold about 15%. The length of the CDR3 is 14 residues. V shed 6 bases, J shed 4 bases, and the junction held 5 bases outside the gene matches. CDR1 and CDR2 (germline): SGHTA, FQGTGA. The receptor comes from a woman aged 40 to 50 with HIV. Sequenced here: unsorted PBMCs, sampled 1.8 years before starting antiretroviral therapy. The chain employs TRBV7-3 and TRBJ2-3; 9 bases agree with TRBD2. The CDR3 region is CASRLAGAADTQYF. In DNA form, the CDR3 reads TGTGCCAGCAGATTAGCGGGGGCCGCAGATACGCAGTATTTT.